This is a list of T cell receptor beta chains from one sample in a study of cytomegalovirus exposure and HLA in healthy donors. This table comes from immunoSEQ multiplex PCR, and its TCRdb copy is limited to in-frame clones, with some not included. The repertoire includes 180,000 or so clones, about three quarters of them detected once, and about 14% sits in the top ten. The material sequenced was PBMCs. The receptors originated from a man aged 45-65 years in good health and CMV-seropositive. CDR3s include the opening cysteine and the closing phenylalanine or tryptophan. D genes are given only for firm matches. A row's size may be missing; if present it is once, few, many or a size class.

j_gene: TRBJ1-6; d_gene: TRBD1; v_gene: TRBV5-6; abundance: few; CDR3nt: TGTGCCAGCAGCTTGGCAGGGGGCCTTTTTGGCTCACCCCTCCACTTT; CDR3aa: CASSLAGGLFGSPLHF
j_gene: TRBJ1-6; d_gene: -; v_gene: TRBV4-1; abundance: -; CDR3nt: TGCGCCAGCAGCCAAGATCGCGGGGGGCGGGAATCACCCCTCCACTTT; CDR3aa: CASSQDRGGRESPLHF
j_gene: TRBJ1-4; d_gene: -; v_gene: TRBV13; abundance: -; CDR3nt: TGTGCCAGCAGCTCCGAGGGCTCAACTAATGAAAAACTGTTTTTT; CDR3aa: CASSSEGSTNEKLFF
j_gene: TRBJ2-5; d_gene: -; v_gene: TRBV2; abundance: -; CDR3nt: TGTGCCAGCAGGCATACAGGGAGCGTACAAGAGACCCAGTACTTC; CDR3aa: CASRHTGSVQETQYF
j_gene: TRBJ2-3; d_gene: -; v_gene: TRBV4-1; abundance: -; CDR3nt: TGCGCCAGCAGCCAAGAGGTACGACGGGGCACAGATACGCAGTATTTT; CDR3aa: CASSQEVRRGTDTQYF
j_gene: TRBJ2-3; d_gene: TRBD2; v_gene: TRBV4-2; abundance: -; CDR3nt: TGTGCCAGCAGCCAGCAAGAGCGGGGGGGCTCAGATACGCAGTATTTT; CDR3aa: CASSQQERGGSDTQYF
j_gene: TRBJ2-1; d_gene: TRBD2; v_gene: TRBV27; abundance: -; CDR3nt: TGTGCCAGCAGTTTATTTGGGACTAGCGGGTGGAGCTCCTACAATGAGCAGTTCTTC; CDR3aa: CASSLFGTSGWSSYNEQFF
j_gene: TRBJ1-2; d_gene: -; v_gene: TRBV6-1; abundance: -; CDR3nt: TGTGCCAGCAGTGAAGCTTCGGGGGATGGCTATGGCTACACCTTC; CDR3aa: CASSEASGDGYGYTF
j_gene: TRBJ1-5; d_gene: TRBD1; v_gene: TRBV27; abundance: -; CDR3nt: TGTGCCAGCAGTTACCAGGGACAGTTCAATCAGCCCCAGCATTTT; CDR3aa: CASSYQGQFNQPQHF
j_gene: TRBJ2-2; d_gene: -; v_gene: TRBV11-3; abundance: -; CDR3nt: TGTGCCAGCAGCCTCACAGGGGGGGCGACCGGGGAGCTGTTTTTT; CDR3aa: CASSLTGGATGELFF
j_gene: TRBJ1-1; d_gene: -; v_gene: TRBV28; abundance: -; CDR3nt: TGTGCCAGCAGTGATATGAAGGGGCGCACTGAAGCTTTCTTT; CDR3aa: CASSDMKGRTEAFF
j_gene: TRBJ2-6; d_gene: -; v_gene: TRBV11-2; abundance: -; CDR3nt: TGTGCCAGCAGCTTAGATCCGGGTATAGCCGGGGCCAACGTCCTGACTTTC; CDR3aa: CASSLDPGIAGANVLTF
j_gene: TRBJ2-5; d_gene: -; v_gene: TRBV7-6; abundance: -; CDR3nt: TGTGCCAGCAGCTTAGCGGGAGTTAATCCCTTGTACTTC; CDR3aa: CASSLAGVNPLYF
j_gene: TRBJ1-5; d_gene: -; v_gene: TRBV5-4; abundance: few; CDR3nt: TGTGCCAGCAGCTTGAGGCCAGGGGATAGCAATCAGCCCCAGCATTTT; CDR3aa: CASSLRPGDSNQPQHF
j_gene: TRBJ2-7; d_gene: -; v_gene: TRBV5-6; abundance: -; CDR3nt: TGTGCCAGCAGCCGCGCCACAGGGTACGGCCACGAGCAGTACTTC; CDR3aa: CASSRATGYGHEQYF
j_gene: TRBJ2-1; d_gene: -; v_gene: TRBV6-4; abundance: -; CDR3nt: TGTGCCAGCAGTGACTCTTCTGCAGGAGAGCAGTTCTTC; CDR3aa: CASSDSSAGEQFF
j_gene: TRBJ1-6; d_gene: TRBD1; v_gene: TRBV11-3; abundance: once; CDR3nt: TGTGCCAGCAGCTCCCGGGGACAGGGCGAAGCAGCACCCCTCCACTTT; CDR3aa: CASSSRGQGEAAPLHF
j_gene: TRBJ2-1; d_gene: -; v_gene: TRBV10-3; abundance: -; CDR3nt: TGTGCCATCCAAACGGGGGGCAGGTCCTACAATGAGCAGTTCTTC; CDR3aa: CAIQTGGRSYNEQFF
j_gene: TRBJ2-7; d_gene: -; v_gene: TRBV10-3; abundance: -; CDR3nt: TGTGCCATCAGTGGGTCCAAGGGAGTCGGGCAGTACTTC; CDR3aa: CAISGSKGVGQYF
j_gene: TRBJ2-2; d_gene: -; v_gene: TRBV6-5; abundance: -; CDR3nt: TGTGCCAGCAGTAAACCGGGAGCCTACACCGGGGAGCTGTTTTTT; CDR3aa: CASSKPGAYTGELFF
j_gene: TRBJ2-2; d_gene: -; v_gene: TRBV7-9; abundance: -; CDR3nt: TGTGCCAGCAGCTCTCGGAACACCGGGGAGCTGTTTTTT; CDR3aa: CASSSRNTGELFF
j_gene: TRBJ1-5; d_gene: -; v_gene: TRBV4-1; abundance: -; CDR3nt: TGCGCCAGCAGCCAAGATATGACACATTATAGCAATCAGCCCCAGCATTTT; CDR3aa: CASSQDMTHYSNQPQHF
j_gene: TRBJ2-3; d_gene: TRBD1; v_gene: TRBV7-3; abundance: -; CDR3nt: TGTGCCAGCAGCTTAGCAGGGGGTACGCAGTATTTT; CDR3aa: CASSLAGGTQYF
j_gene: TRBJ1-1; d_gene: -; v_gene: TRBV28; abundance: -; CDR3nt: TGTGCCAGTACCCGAGGGATGAACACTGAAGCTTTCTTT; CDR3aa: CASTRGMNTEAFF
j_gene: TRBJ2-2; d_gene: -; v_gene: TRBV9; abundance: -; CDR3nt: TGTGCCAGCACCGGGACACTGAACACCGGGGAGCTGTCTTTT; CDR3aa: CASTGTLNTGELSF
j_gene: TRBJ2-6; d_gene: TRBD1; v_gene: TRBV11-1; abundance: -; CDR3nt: TGTGCCAGCAGCGCAGGGGGTCACGCTGGGGCCAACGTCCTGACTTTC; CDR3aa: CASSAGGHAGANVLTF
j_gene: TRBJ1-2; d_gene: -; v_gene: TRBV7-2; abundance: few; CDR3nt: TGTGCCAGCAGCTTATATCGTGACTATGGCTACACCTTC; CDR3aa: CASSLYRDYGYTF
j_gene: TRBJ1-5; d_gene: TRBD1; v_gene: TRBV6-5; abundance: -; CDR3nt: TGTGCCAGCAGGGTGGGACAGGGGCACAATCAGCCCCAGCATTTT; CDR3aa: CASRVGQGHNQPQHF
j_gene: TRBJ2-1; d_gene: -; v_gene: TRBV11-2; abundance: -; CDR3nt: TGTGCCAGCAGCTTAGAGCAGGGTGCCTACAATGAGCAGTTCTTC; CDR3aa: CASSLEQGAYNEQFF
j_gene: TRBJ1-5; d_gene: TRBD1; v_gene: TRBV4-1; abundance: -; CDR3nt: TGCGCCAGCAGCCAAGATAGGACAGGGTCGAGTAGCAATCAGCCCCAGCATTTT; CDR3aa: CASSQDRTGSSSNQPQHF
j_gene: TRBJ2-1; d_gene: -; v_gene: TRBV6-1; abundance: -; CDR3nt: TGTGCCAGCAGTGAAATCCCACAGGATAGGGGTGAGCAGTTCTTC; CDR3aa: CASSEIPQDRGEQFF
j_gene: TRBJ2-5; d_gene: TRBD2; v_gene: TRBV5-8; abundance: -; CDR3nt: TGTGCCAGCAGCCCTCGGGGGGTGGAGACCCAGTACTTC; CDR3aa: CASSPRGVETQYF
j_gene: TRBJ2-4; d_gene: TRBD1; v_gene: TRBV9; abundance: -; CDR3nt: TGTGCCAGCAGCGGAGCCCAGGGGGCGCTACACATTCAGTACTTC; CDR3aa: CASSGAQGALHIQYF
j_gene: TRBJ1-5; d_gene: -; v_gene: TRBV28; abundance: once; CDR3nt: TGTGCCAGCACCTCGGACAGTAGCAATCAGCCCCAGCATTTT; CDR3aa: CASTSDSSNQPQHF
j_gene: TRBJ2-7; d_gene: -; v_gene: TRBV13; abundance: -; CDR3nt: TGTGCCAGCAGGATGACAGGTTCCTACGAGCAGTACTTC; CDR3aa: CASRMTGSYEQYF
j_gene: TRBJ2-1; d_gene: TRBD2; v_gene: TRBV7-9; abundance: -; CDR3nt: TGTGCCAGCAGCTTAGACCATGGACTAGGCAATGAGCAGTTCTTC; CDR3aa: CASSLDHGLGNEQFF